Listed below are T cell receptor beta chains from one sample, sequenced in a study of T cell responses to AZD1222 COVID-19 vaccine. Repertoires were generated with immunoSEQ multiplex PCR, while TCRdb's copy carries only in-frame clones and drops some. Of 100,000 to 150,000 clones in the sample, 93% were seen once. The material sequenced was peripheral blood, taken on day 0 of AZD1222 vaccination. These receptors were taken from an adult in good health. CDR3s include the opening cysteine and the closing phenylalanine or tryptophan. The D gene is left open where the match is weak. The size entry is marked missing in some rows and otherwise reads once, few, many or a size class.

>TRBD2|TRBJ2-7|TRBV5-4|once
TGTGCCAGCAGCACCCGGACTAGCGGGAAAATATACGAGCAGTACTTC
CASSTRTSGKIYEQYF
>-|TRBJ1-1|TRBV6-5|medium-sized
TGTGCCAGCCCGGACGGGACTGAAGCTTTCTTT
CASPDGTEAFF
>-|TRBJ1-1|TRBV25-1|once
TGTGCCAGCAGTGAAGGCATGGATGGAGCTTTCTTT
CASSEGMDGAFF
>-|TRBJ2-1|TRBV11-2|-
TGTGCCAGCAGCTTGTCCTCCCGGGGGGAGCAGTTCTTC
CASSLSSRGEQFF
>-|TRBJ1-5|TRBV6-1|-
TGTGCCAGCAGTGAGATGGAACAGGGCCGGTCGCCCCAGCATTTT
CASSEMEQGRSPQHF
>-|TRBJ2-7|TRBV7-9|-
TGTGCCAGCAGCCCAGGGGGGGGATTCTACGAGCAGTACTTC
CASSPGGGFYEQYF
>-|TRBJ2-5|TRBV27|-
TGTGCCAGCAGTCCCCAGAGCCTCCAAGAGACCCAGTACTTC
CASSPQSLQETQYF
>TRBD1|TRBJ1-6|TRBV5-1|-
TGCGCCAGCAGCCGGGACAGCTCCTATAATTCACCCCTCCACTTT
CASSRDSSYNSPLHF
>-|TRBJ1-3|TRBV25-1|-
TGTGCCAGCAGTGAAGGGAATGGAAACACCATATATTTT
CASSEGNGNTIYF
>TRBD2|TRBJ2-3|TRBV6-4|-
TGTGCCAGCCCTAGCGGTACCCATCGCACAGATACGCAGTATTTT
CASPSGTHRTDTQYF
>-|TRBJ2-6|TRBV7-9|-
TGTGCCAGCGGCTTACGGGAGTCTGGGGCCAACGTCCTGACTTTC
CASGLRESGANVLTF
>TRBD2|TRBJ2-3|TRBV7-8|-
TGTGCCAGCAGCCTCACTAGCGGCTCCCCCGGGGGTACGCAGTATTTT
CASSLTSGSPGGTQYF
>-|TRBJ2-7|TRBV28|-
TGTGCCAGCAGTAAAAGGACAGTCTACGAGCAGTACTTC
CASSKRTVYEQYF
>-|TRBJ2-3|TRBV4-1|-
TGCGCCAGCAGCCATGGACCGGGGCCAGATACGCAGTATTTT
CASSHGPGPDTQYF
>TRBD1|TRBJ1-1|TRBV28|few
TGTGCCAGCAGACCAACAGGGGATAAGACTGAAGCTTTCTTT
CASRPTGDKTEAFF
>-|TRBJ1-2|TRBV24-1|-
TGTGCCACCAGTGACGACGGACGGAACTATGGCTACACCTTC
CATSDDGRNYGYTF
>-|TRBJ1-4|TRBV7-2|-
TGTGCCAGCAGCTTATTCCATCCTATAACTAATGAAAAACTGTTTTTT
CASSLFHPITNEKLFF
>-|TRBJ2-1|TRBV5-1|-
TGCGCCAGCAGCCAAGCCAGGGAGCAGTTCTTC
CASSQAREQFF
>-|TRBJ1-1|TRBV21-1|-
TGTGCCAGCAGCAAAGCTGAGGGGACGAAGAACACTGAAGCTTTCTTT
CASSKAEGTKNTEAFF
>-|TRBJ2-2|TRBV11-2|-
TGTGCCAGCAGCTTAAGTGGCGGAGGCACCGGGGAGCTGTTTTTT
CASSLSGGGTGELFF
>-|TRBJ1-1|TRBV4-1|once
TGCGCCAGCAGCCACACTCCGGACGGACAGTTGGAAGCTTTCTTT
CASSHTPDGQLEAFF
>-|TRBJ1-1|TRBV9|-
TGTGCCAGCAGCGTCGGGGAACAGGGAGCCACTGAAGCTTTCTTT
CASSVGEQGATEAFF
>TRBD1|TRBJ2-5|TRBV29-1|-
TGCAGCGTGGCGACAGGGGGGGAGACCCAGTACTTC
CSVATGGETQYF
>-|TRBJ2-3|TRBV4-2|-
TGTGCCAGCAGCCAAGATTCGGGGGGCACAGATACGCAGTATTTT
CASSQDSGGTDTQYF
>-|TRBJ2-1|TRBV7-2|-
TGTGCCAGCAGCTTAGTAAAGAGACTGGATTACAATGAGCAGTTCTTC
CASSLVKRLDYNEQFF
>-|TRBJ1-1|TRBV28|-
TGTGCCAGCAGTTTCGGGGTGGGGGGCACTGAAGCTTTCTTT
CASSFGVGGTEAFF
>-|TRBJ1-2|TRBV12-3/TRBV12-4|-
TGTGCCAGCAGACAGTTCTATGGCTACACCTTC
CASRQFYGYTF
>-|TRBJ2-1|TRBV18|-
TGTGCCAGCTCACCAGGCGCGGGCGGGTACAATGAGCAGTTCTTC
CASSPGAGGYNEQFF
>-|TRBJ1-2|TRBV5-4|once
TGTGCCAGCAGCTCCGGACAGACTCGCGATGGCTACACCTTC
CASSSGQTRDGYTF
>-|TRBJ1-1|TRBV14|-
TGTGCCAGCAGCCACGCAGCCACAGAAGCTTTCTTT
CASSHAATEAFF
>-|TRBJ2-1|TRBV27|-
TGTGCCAGCAGGTATTGGGGTGGCAATGAGCAGTTCTTC
CASRYWGGNEQFF